One T cell receptor (beta chain) is described in this entry. The data were obtained in a study of CD8 T cells in Susac syndrome. The authors reverse transcribed about 0.5 to 1 ug RNA with random hexamers. TCR beta CDR3 was amplified by immunoSEQ multiplex PCR. This amplification extended across 54 Vbeta and 13 Jbeta segments. TCRdb reanalysed the immunoSEQ multiplex PCR reads using MiXCR and keeps one entry per CDR3 protein. Here the sample spans hundreds of thousands of distinct CDR3 sequences, roughly 85% being singletons. Sequencing was done on a sample of CD8+ T cells from PBMCs. This clonotype originated in a human donor with multiple sclerosis.

The CDR3 protein is CASNRGGFLNEQFF. CDR3 in DNA: TGTGCCAGTAATCGCGGGGGTTTCCTCAATGAGCAGTTCTTC. The J gene is TRBJ2-1, the V gene TRBV19; TRBD2 agrees at 7 bases. The CDR3 contains 14 residues. The ends lost 7 bases at V and 6 bases at J; junction bases unmatched: 9. Germline CDR1 is LNHDA and CDR2 is SQIVND (reference sequence).